Listed below are T cell receptor beta chains from one sample, sequenced in a study of shared clonotypes between healthy human individuals. This table comes from immunoSEQ multiplex PCR, and its TCRdb copy is limited to in-frame clones, with some not included. The profile shows about 2 million clones, 85% to 95% of them singletons. The sequencing sample was made of naive CD4+ T cells sorted from blood. These receptor sequences come from a man aged 18 to 30 in good health. The CDR3 runs from the conserved cysteine through the conserved F or W. The D gene is left open where the match is weak. The size field is filled for only some rows; it gives once, few, many or a size class.

d_call j_call v_call clone_size cdr3_length cdr3_aa cdr3_nt
TRBD1 TRBJ2-7 TRBV19 - 15 CASSSTGTGLYEQYF TGTGCCAGTAGTTCGACCGGGACAGGACTCTACGAGCAGTACTTC
TRBD1 TRBJ1-5 TRBV28 - 17 CASSLRAGQGASQPQHF TGTGCCAGCAGTTTGCGGGCTGGACAGGGGGCCTCTCAGCCCCAGCATTTT
TRBD2 TRBJ2-3 TRBV10-3 - 16 CAISVWREWGTDTQYF TGTGCCATCAGTGTCTGGCGGGAGTGGGGCACAGATACGCAGTATTTT
- TRBJ2-5 TRBV28 - 16 CASSLFVPPGQETQYF TGTGCCAGCAGTTTATTCGTCCCCCCAGGTCAAGAGACCCAGTACTTC
TRBD2 TRBJ2-2 TRBV7-3 - 17 CASSPLSGHANTGELFF TGTGCCAGCAGCCCCCTTAGCGGGCACGCGAACACCGGGGAGCTGTTTTTT
- TRBJ2-1 TRBV29-1 - 13 CSARYDSYNEQFF TGCAGCGCCCGATATGACTCCTACAATGAGCAGTTCTTC
- TRBJ2-7 TRBV5-8 - 14 CASSISTSSYEQYF TGTGCCAGCAGCATCTCGACTAGCTCCTACGAGCAGTACTTC
- TRBJ1-2 TRBV2 - 12 CASSDSNYGYTF TGTGCCAGCAGTGACAGCAACTATGGCTACACCTTC
- TRBJ1-2 TRBV30 - 13 CAWSGLPNYGYTF TGTGCCTGGAGTGGCTTACCAAACTATGGCTACACCTTC
- TRBJ2-7 TRBV11-2 - 13 CASSFLNIYEQYF TGTGCCAGCAGCTTCCTAAACATCTACGAGCAGTACTTC
- TRBJ2-2 TRBV7-3 - 13 CASSLTVTGELFF TGTGCCAGCAGCTTAACAGTGACCGGGGAGCTGTTTTTT
- TRBJ2-5 TRBV28 once 14 CASSFLSGRETQYF TGTGCCAGCAGTTTTTTATCGGGTCGGGAGACCCAGTACTTC
- TRBJ1-6 TRBV6-6 - 16 CASRNPKPGAASPLHF TGTGCCAGCAGAAACCCTAAGCCGGGGGCTGCGTCACCCCTCCACTTT
- TRBJ1-2 TRBV18 - 14 CASSPAGENYGYTF TGTGCCAGCTCACCAGCCGGAGAGAACTATGGCTACACCTTC
- TRBJ1-3 TRBV30 - 13 CACHRDVGNTIYF TGTGCCTGTCACCGGGACGTAGGAAACACCATATATTTT
- TRBJ1-2 TRBV5-1 - 22 CASSLVGADKHLSWPLNYGYTF TGCGCCAGCAGCTTGGTAGGGGCCGATAAACATCTCAGCTGGCCCCTTAACTATGGCTACACCTTC
- TRBJ2-3 TRBV10-1 - 14 CASSVGTSTDTQYF TGCGCCAGCAGTGTGGGAACTAGCACAGATACGCAGTATTTT
- TRBJ2-3 TRBV9 - 14 CASSGDSRTDTQYF TGTGCCAGCAGCGGTGATTCCCGCACAGATACGCAGTATTTT
TRBD1 TRBJ1-2 TRBV6-1 - 17 CASSEAGTDRGRRGYTF TGTGCCAGCAGTGAAGCTGGGACCGACAGGGGAAGACGTGGCTACACCTTC
- TRBJ2-6 TRBV6-5 - 14 CAFRQGPRANVLTF TGTGCGTTCAGGCAAGGGCCCCGGGCCAACGTCCTGACTTTC
- TRBJ2-3 TRBV5-6 - 16 CASSPGGQGWTDTQYF TGTGCCAGCAGCCCCGGAGGGCAGGGGTGGACAGATACGCAGTATTTT
- TRBJ1-5 TRBV28 - 16 CASSLVGGMGNQPQHF TGTGCCAGCAGTTTGGTCGGGGGGATGGGCAATCAGCCCCAGCATTTT
TRBD1 TRBJ2-7 TRBV10-3 - 12 CATRGGDYEQYF TGTGCCACAAGAGGGGGCGACTACGAGCAGTACTTC
- TRBJ1-1 TRBV19 - 14 CASHPGQPNTEAFF TGTGCCAGCCATCCCGGACAGCCGAACACTGAAGCTTTCTTT
- TRBJ2-1 TRBV11-2 - 15 CASSLSARSYNEQFF TGTGCCAGCAGCTTATCGGCTCGCTCCTACAATGAGCAGTTCTTC
TRBD1 TRBJ2-7 TRBV27 - 13 CASSWTGGNEQYF TGTGCCAGCAGCTGGACAGGGGGCAACGAGCAGTACTTC
- TRBJ1-6 TRBV4-2 - 17 CASSQEEGSSYNSPLHF TGTGCCAGCAGCCAAGAAGAAGGGAGCTCCTATAATTCACCCCTCCACTTT
TRBD2 TRBJ2-7 TRBV5-4 - 15 CASSLGGSASYEQYF TGTGCCAGCAGCTTGGGCGGGAGCGCTTCCTACGAGCAGTACTTC
TRBD1 TRBJ1-1 TRBV2 once 15 CASNPRTGVRTEAFF TGTGCCAGCAACCCCAGAACAGGGGTTAGGACTGAAGCTTTCTTT
TRBD2 TRBJ2-2 TRBV19 - 14 CASSPRTSGGELFF TGTGCCAGTAGTCCGAGGACTAGCGGCGGGGAGCTGTTTTTT
- TRBJ2-3 TRBV7-2 - 11 CASSLAGTQYF TGTGCCAGCAGCTTAGCGGGGACGCAGTATTTT
TRBD1 TRBJ1-2 TRBV5-6 - 17 CASSGRDRVILDYGYTF TGTGCCAGCAGCGGCCGGGACAGGGTGATTCTCGACTATGGCTACACCTTC
TRBD1 TRBJ1-2 TRBV19 - 13 CASRGTGRDGYTF TGTGCCAGTAGAGGGACAGGGAGGGATGGCTACACCTTC
- TRBJ2-7 TRBV20-1 - 11 CSATHQGGSYF TGCAGTGCTACCCACCAGGGGGGTTCCTACTTC
- TRBJ1-5 TRBV15 - 13 CATQGGYGQPQHF TGTGCCACCCAAGGGGGGTACGGTCAGCCCCAGCATTTT